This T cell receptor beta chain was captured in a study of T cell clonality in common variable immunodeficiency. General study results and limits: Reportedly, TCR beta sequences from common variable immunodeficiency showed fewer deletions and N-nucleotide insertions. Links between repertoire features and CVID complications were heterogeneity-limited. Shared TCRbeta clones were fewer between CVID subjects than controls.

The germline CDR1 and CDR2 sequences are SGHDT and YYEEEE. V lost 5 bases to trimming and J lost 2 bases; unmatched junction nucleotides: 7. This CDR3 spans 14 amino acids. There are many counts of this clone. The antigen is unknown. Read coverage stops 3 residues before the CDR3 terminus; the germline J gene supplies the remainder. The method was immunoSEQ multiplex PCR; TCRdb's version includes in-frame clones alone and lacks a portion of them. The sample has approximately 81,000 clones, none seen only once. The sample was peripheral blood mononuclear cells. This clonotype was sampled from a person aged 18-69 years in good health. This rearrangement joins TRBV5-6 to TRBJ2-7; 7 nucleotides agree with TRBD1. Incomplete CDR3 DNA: TGTGCCAGCAGACTAACAGGGGTCGCCTACGAG. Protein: CASRLTGVAYE. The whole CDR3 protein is CASRLTGVAYEQYF.